What follows is one TCR beta chain and its context. Its antigen is as yet unknown. The CDR3 spans 15 residues. Germline values: CDR1 SGHTS, CDR2 YDEGEE. Trimming took off 0 bases at V and 0 bases at J, with 8 bases between the two ends. TCRdb re-analysed the 5' RACE reads in MiXCR, keeping a single row per CDR3 protein. The sample consists of roughly 480,000 distinct CDR3 sequences, about 23% of them appearing once. This specimen belongs to a study of T-cell memory formation after mild COVID-19. The study, taken as a whole, reports: Still unconfirmed is whether the second-wave clones peaking on day 37 recognized SARS-CoV-2. Contracting CD4+ clones lay largely in CM and EM, with CD8+ ones residing in EMRA. Some responding clones appeared in pre-infection memory, suggesting cross-reactive memory joined. Clones shrinking between day 15 and 85 showed a balanced CD4/CD8 split, and those that grew later tilted toward CD4+.

The rearrangement joins TRBV5-8 to TRBJ2-3; no clear D gene. This sequence originates from an adult woman who had mild COVID-19 (a few samples of this study predate the infection). Cell type and time point are not known. The specimen was PBMCs or a T cell subset sorted from them (not recorded which). The CDR3 loop is CASSLGISSTDTQYF. The CDR3, as DNA: TGTGCCAGCAGCTTGGGGATATCTAGCACAGATACGCAGTATTTT.